What follows is one T cell receptor beta chain and its context. No antigen is known for it. This record belongs to a study of cytomegalovirus exposure and HLA in healthy donors. Study observations and caveats: Presence/absence analyses assumed roughly uniform sequencing depth across donors, which may not hold.

This PCR relied on a set of 60 Vbeta primers and 13 Jbeta primers. Original handling: About 12 million shared chains were among the 60 million to 80 million unique TCR beta chains that a later analysis counted. The method was immunoSEQ multiplex PCR; TCRdb's version includes in-frame clones alone and lacks a portion of them. V, J and clone size are those of that table, while D and trimming were read from the DNA. Among around 170,000 clones listed, over 70% were seen once. The V segment lost 8 bases and the J segment 5 bases; nucleotides outside the gene matches: 5. CDR1 MNHEY and CDR2 SVGAGI come from the germline V gene. This CDR3 region has 13 residues.

The source material was PBMCs. The genes are TRBV6-5 and TRBJ1-5; 8 bases match TRBD1. This clonotype was obtained from a young man in good health and CMV-seronegative. CDR3 nucleotides: TGTGCCAGCGGGACAGGAGGGGATCAGCCCCAGCATTTT. Encoded protein: CASGTGGDQPQHF.